Each of the 20 T cell receptor beta chains below was sequenced from the same sample in a study of shared clonotypes between healthy human individuals. Method: immunoSEQ multiplex PCR; TCRdb's copy keeps in-frame clones and lacks some. The table lists 800,000 to 1,200,000 clones, 70% to 80% of them singletons. Sequencing was done on a sample of memory CD4+ T cells from PBMCs. Subset specified: CD45RA-negative fraction. The receptors come from a man between 18 and 29 years old in good health. Some clones in this sample may be carry-over from other donors' samples.

The rearrangement links TRBV28 to TRBJ2-7; TRBD2 agrees at 16 bases. The CDR3 totals 18 residues. Germline values: CDR1 MDHEN, CDR2 SYDVKM. Losses at the gene ends were 6 bases for V and 4 bases for J; bases not matched to a gene: 12. The CDR3 protein is CASSLGLAGGRSGYEQYF. In DNA form, the CDR3 reads TGTGCCAGCAGCTTGGGACTAGCGGGAGGGAGAAGTGGGTACGAGCAGTACTTC.

This clone came up a few times. The chain combines TRBV9 with TRBJ2-2; D ambiguous. The CDR3 runs to 16 residues. The germline V gene has CDR1 SGDLS and CDR2 YYNGEE. V was pared by 0 bases and J by 4 bases, with 13 bases between. CDR3 DNA: TGTGCCAGCAGCGTAGTGGGAATAGGGCCCACCGGGGAGCTGTTTTTT. This gives the protein CASSVVGIGPTGELFF. Using reference TRBV9 and TRBJ2-2 for the parts outside the CDR3, the full variable domain is DSGVTQTPKHLITATGQRVTLRCSPRSGDLSVYWYQQSLDQGLQFLIQYYNGEERAKGNILERFSAQQFPDLHSELNLSSLELGDSALYFCASSVVGIGPTGELFFGEGSRLTVL.

V and J are TRBV6-5 and TRBJ1-4, with D unclear. CDR3 length equals 12 residues. Germline values: CDR1 MNHEY, CDR2 SVGAGI. V was shortened by 7 bases and J by 8 bases, with 11 bases between the two germline ends. CDR3 loop: CASTSPGEKLFF. In nucleotides, the CDR3 is TGTGCCAGCACCTCTCCCGGCGAAAAACTGTTTTTT.

The CDR3 nucleotides are TGTGCCAGCAGCTTGGTTCTAGCGGGAGGGAATGAGCAGTTCTTC. Translating gives CASSLVLAGGNEQFF. V and J are TRBV7-2 and TRBJ2-1, with 12 bases lining up with TRBD2. The CDR3 has 15 residues. V lost 3 bases, J lost 7 bases, and 4 bases stayed unmatched. Germline loops: CDR1 SGHTA, CDR2 FQGNSA.

This clone occurred many times. The chain employs TRBV11-3 and TRBJ2-2; possibly TRBD1 or TRBD2 for D (5 bases each). The CDR3 is 14 amino acids. Trimming cost V 0 bases and J 6 bases, with 8 bases left between them. Germline V gene data show CDR1 as SGHNT and CDR2 as YENEEA. CDR3: CASSLDTGPGELFF. CDR3 sequence (DNA): TGTGCCAGCAGCTTAGATACGGGGCCCGGGGAGCTGTTTTTT.

Points on this clone: At the DNA level, this CDR3 is encoded by other sequences in the same sample as well. The V gene is TRBV4-1, the J gene TRBJ2-7; possibly TRBD2 for D (5 bases). This CDR3 spans 13 amino acids. V was cut by 4 bases and J by 4 bases, with 11 bases left in between. CDR1 MGHRA and CDR2 YSYEKL come from the germline V gene. CDR3 DNA: TGCGCCAGCAGCCGAACCGAGGGATACGAGCAGTACTTC. The encoded protein is CASSRTEGYEQYF.

The CDR3 nucleotides are TGTGCCAGCACGGCGGACAGGGTGTATAACTACGAGCAGTACTTC. It codes for CASTADRVYNYEQYF. The chain is built from TRBV6-1 and TRBJ2-7; TRBD1 agrees at 8 bases. CDR3 length: 15 residues. Germline CDR1 reads MNHNS; CDR2 reads SASEGT. V was clipped by 7 bases and J by 3 bases; unmatched bases: 11.

The chain uses TRBV5-1 and TRBJ2-2; D perhaps matches TRBD1 (5 bases). Per germline, CDR1 SGHRS and CDR2 YFSETQ. The V and J ends lost 0 bases and 7 bases respectively, with 10 bases between them. The CDR3 extends over 14 amino acids. CDR3 loop: CASSLGPRGGELFF. CDR3 coding DNA: TGCGCCAGCAGCTTGGGACCAAGGGGCGGGGAGCTGTTTTTT. The full variable domain, completed using reference TRBV5-1 and TRBJ2-2, is KAGVTQTPRYLIKTRGQQVTLSCSPISGHRSVSWYQQTPGQGLQFLFEYFSETQRNKGNFPGRFSGRQFSNSRSEMNVSTLELGDSALYLCASSLGPRGGELFFGEGSRLTVL.

The chain uses TRBV28 and TRBJ2-6; D is undetermined. The CDR3 covers 14 residues. With 6 bases removed from V and 0 bases from J, the gap between germline ends came to 6 bases. CDR1 is MDHEN, CDR2 SYDVKM, per germline. The CDR3 region is CASSVPSGANVLTF. The CDR3 coding sequence is TGTGCCAGCAGCGTTCCCTCTGGGGCCAACGTCCTGACTTTC.

The gene calls are TRBV5-1 and TRBJ2-7; 7 nucleotides agree with TRBD2. The V gene end was trimmed by 4 bases and the J gene end by 4 bases; junction bases not matched to a gene: 11. Per germline, CDR1 SGHRS and CDR2 YFSETQ. The CDR3 length is 15 residues. The CDR3 sequence: CASSGGSRTGYEQYF. The CDR3 coding sequence is TGCGCCAGCAGCGGCGGGAGCCGGACCGGGTACGAGCAGTACTTC.

This clone has only a few counts. The rearrangement uses TRBV25-1 and TRBJ1-2; a weak D match, TRBD1 (5 bases). CDR3 size: 13 residues. Germline V lookup: CDR1 MGHDK, CDR2 SYGVNS. V was pared by 8 bases and J by 1 base, with 11 bases between. DNA of the CDR3: TGTGCCAGCTCGAGACAGATTAACTATGGCTACACCTTC. Amino acids: CASSRQINYGYTF.

The chain combines TRBV7-2 with TRBJ1-1, with D perhaps matching TRBD1 (5 bases). V shed 0 bases and J shed 6 bases, with 8 bases lying between them. Per germline, CDR1 SGHTA and CDR2 FQGNSA. The CDR3 is 13 amino acids. CDR3 loop: CASSLAGGSEAFF. For the CDR3, the DNA is TGTGCCAGCAGCTTAGCGGGGGGGTCTGAAGCTTTCTTT.

CDR3 in amino acids: CSVSEGRETEAFF. In DNA, the CDR3 is TGCAGCGTTAGTGAGGGCAGAGAAACTGAAGCTTTCTTT. The genes are TRBV29-1 and TRBJ1-1; D is uncertain. The V and J ends lost 5 bases and 5 bases respectively, with 15 bases between them. Germline loops: CDR1 SQVTM, CDR2 ANQGSEA. This CDR3 comprises 13 residues.

This chain links TRBV6-1 with TRBJ2-1; either TRBD1 or TRBD2 may supply D (5 bases each). Trimming removed 3 bases from V and 14 bases from J, with 17 bases in between. Germline CDR1 and CDR2: MNHNS and SASEGT. CDR3 length equals 13 residues. The CDR3: CASSEDRGLREFF. In DNA form, the CDR3 reads TGTGCCAGCAGTGAGGATCGGGGCCTAAGGGAGTTCTTC.

In this sample, this clone turned up a few times. V gene TRBV10-3 combines with J gene TRBJ2-1; 8 positions match TRBD2. Germline CDR1 is ENHRY and CDR2 is SYGVKD. The CDR3 runs 15 residues. With V trimmed by 11 bases and J by 3 bases, 12 bases remained unmatched. CDR3 sequence reads: CAARGGSGGYNEQFF. The CDR3 bases are TGTGCCGCACGAGGGGGAAGCGGGGGCTACAATGAGCAGTTCTTC.

The V and J genes are TRBV29-1 and TRBJ2-3; 10 nucleotides line up with TRBD2. V was clipped by 6 bases and J by 3 bases; unmatched bases: 6. Germline assignment: CDR1 SQVTM and CDR2 ANQGSEA. CDR3 length: 14 residues. This CDR3 reads CSVQLAGRTDTQYF. Written as DNA, the CDR3 is TGCAGCGTCCAACTAGCGGGAAGGACAGATACGCAGTATTTT.

The chain carries TRBV5-1 and TRBJ1-1, with 9 bases matching TRBD1. The V and J ends lost 7 bases and 1 base, in that order; junction bases with no gene match: 2. The CDR3 contains 13 residues. Germline assignment: CDR1 SGHRS and CDR2 YFSETQ. The CDR3 DNA follows: TGCGCCAGCGAGGGACAGGGGAACACTGAAGCTTTCTTT. Protein: CASEGQGNTEAFF.

This chain connects TRBV7-2 to TRBJ1-5, with 10 bases fitting TRBD1. The germline CDR1 and CDR2 sequences are SGHTA and FQGNSA. This CDR3 contains 17 residues. The V and J ends lost 0 bases and 5 bases, in that order; junction bases with no gene match: 7. The CDR3 spells CASSLAGRDRGHQPQHF. The CDR3, as DNA: TGTGCCAGCAGCTTAGCGGGTCGGGACAGGGGTCATCAGCCCCAGCATTTT.

This chain joins TRBV27 and TRBJ2-7; D may be TRBD1 or TRBD2 (5 bases each). Deletions cut 2 bases from V and 2 bases from J, with 7 bases between. Germline CDR1 and CDR2: MNHEY and SMNVEV (reference sequence). CDR3 length: 13 amino acids. CDR3 protein: CASSLGTPYEQYF. The CDR3 coding sequence is TGTGCCAGCAGTTTAGGGACCCCCTACGAGCAGTACTTC.

The chain employs TRBV6-1 and TRBJ1-5; TRBD1 is a possible D gene (5 bases). CDR3 length: 14 amino acids. In germline, CDR1 is MNHNS, CDR2 SASEGT. V lost 7 bases and J lost 5, with 15 bases in between. The CDR3 reads CASNWGVYDQPQHF. The CDR3 coding sequence is TGTGCCAGCAATTGGGGGGTTTATGATCAGCCCCAGCATTTT.